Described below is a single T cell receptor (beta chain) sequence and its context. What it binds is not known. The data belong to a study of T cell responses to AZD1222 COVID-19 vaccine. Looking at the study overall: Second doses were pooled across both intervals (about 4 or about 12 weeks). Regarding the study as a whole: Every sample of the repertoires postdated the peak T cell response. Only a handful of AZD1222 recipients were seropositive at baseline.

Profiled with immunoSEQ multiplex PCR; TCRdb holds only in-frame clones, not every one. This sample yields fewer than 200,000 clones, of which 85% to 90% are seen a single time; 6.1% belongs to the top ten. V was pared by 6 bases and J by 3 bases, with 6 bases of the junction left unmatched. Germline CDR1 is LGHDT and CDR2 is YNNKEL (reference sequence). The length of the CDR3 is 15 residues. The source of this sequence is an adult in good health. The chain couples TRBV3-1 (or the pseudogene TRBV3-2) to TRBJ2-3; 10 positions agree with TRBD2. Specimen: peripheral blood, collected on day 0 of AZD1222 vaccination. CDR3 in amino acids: CASRLSGRETDTQYF. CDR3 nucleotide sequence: TGTGCCAGCAGGTTAAGCGGGAGGGAGACAGATACGCAGTATTTT.